This TCR beta chain emerged from a study of blood T cell repertoires in COVID-19. The overall study: T cells, B-cell-depleted T cells, or PBMCs supplied cDNA or gDNA.

The participants were between roughly 18 and 100 years old and came from about two dozen US areas. The ends were cut back, 3 bases at V and 0 bases at J, with 9 bases in the middle. Germline lookup yields CDR1 LGHNA and CDR2 YSLEER. This CDR3 contains 15 residues. In the original processing: Scientists estimated how many nucleated cells there were by amplifying reference gene primers. Clones were read by immunoSEQ multiplex PCR, and TCRdb kept only the in-frame ones, dropping some. Clone size and the V and J calls come from that table; the DNA yielded D and trimming. Among a few hundred thousand clones, around 85% were seen once, and the ten largest hold around 4.5%.

The sequenced material came from PBMCs or T cells enriched from blood (not recorded which). The origin of this receptor is a woman aged 40-49 years with acute COVID-19. This sequence joins TRBV4-3 and TRBJ2-1; D is uncertain. The CDR3: CASSQSVGSYNEQFF. The CDR3 nucleotides read TGCGCCAGCAGCCAGAGCGTCGGCTCCTACAATGAGCAGTTCTTC.